Below, 25 T cell receptor beta chains from the same sample are listed, as sequenced in a study of tumor-infiltrating lymphocytes in primary liver carcinoma. Starting from roughly 540 ng of total RNA, TCR beta cDNA was produced with a primer in the constant region. TCR beta libraries came from three nested multiplex PCR rounds using slightly modified ARM-PCR. The two initial PCR rounds, ten to eleven cycles each, used TRBV1-TRBV30 forward and C-beta reverse primers. TCRdb re-derived calls from the multiplex PCR reads in MiXCR, one entry per CDR3 protein. In the table there are 310,000 or so distinct CDR3 sequences, almost 60% of which are singletons. Blood RNA originated from unsorted whole blood, with germline DNA additionally extracted. Material for sequencing was peripheral blood. The receptors come from a woman aged 30 to 39 with primary liver carcinoma and hepatitis B virus infection.

As to this clonotype: Relative to the germline gene, one junction end is altered; a read error may explain this. The chain couples TRBV29-1 to TRBJ2-3; 8 bases line up with TRBD1. This CDR3 has 14 residues. Per the germline V gene, CDR1 is SQVTM and CDR2 is ANQGSEA. CDR3 nucleotide sequence: TGCAGCGTTAATATCAGGGGGCTCACAGATATGCAGTATTTT. It is translated as CSVNIRGLTDMQYF.

About this clonotype itself: Germline is not matched at one junction end, which may reflect a read error. The rearrangement joins TRBV10-2 to TRBJ2-5; maybe TRBD1 (6 bases). In germline, CDR1 is WSHSY, CDR2 SAAADI. The length of the CDR3 is 13 residues. DNA for the CDR3: TGCGCCAACAGTGAATCAGGGGAGGAGACCCAGTACTTC. It is translated as CANSESGEETQYF.

This chain joins TRBV4-1 and TRBJ2-1, with 10 bases that match TRBD2. CDR1 is MGHRA, CDR2 YSYEKL, per germline. The trim removed 1 base at V and 8 bases at J, leaving 5 bases unmatched. This CDR3 has 15 residues. For the CDR3, the DNA is TGCGCCAGCAGCCAAGTCAACAGCGGGAGGGATGAGCAGTTCTTC. It encodes CASSQVNSGRDEQFF.

The chain joins TRBV4-1 to TRBJ2-7; 9 bases are a match to TRBD2. The CDR3 loop spans 15 amino acids. Trimming at V came to 2 bases and at J to 5 bases, leaving 7 bases not matched to a gene. Germline-derived CDR1 and CDR2 are MGHRA and YSYEKL. The CDR3, as DNA: TGCGCCAGCAGCCAACTGGTAGCGGGAGTTGACGAGCAGTACTTC. Its translation is CASSQLVAGVDEQYF.

This clonotype was recorded at least ten times. V gene TRBV12-3 or TRBV12-4 combines with J gene TRBJ2-7; D is ambiguous. This CDR3 has 14 residues. The V end lost 3 bases, the J end lost 0 bases, and 9 bases lay between the germline ends. CDR3 sequence (DNA): TGTGCCAGCAGTTTTCGTGGGCCCTCCTACGAGCAGTACTTC. Amino acid sequence: CASSFRGPSYEQYF.

V gene TRBV6-5 combines with J gene TRBJ2-6; D assignment may be TRBD1 or TRBD2 (6 bases each). Looked up from germline, CDR1 is MNHEY and CDR2 is SVGAGI. This CDR3 is 19 amino acids long. Between the trimmed V and J ends, which lost 0 bases and 2 bases, there was a span of 17 bases. CDR3 coding DNA: TGTGCCAGCAGTTACTCGACTTACAGGGAGGTAGCTGGGGCCAACGTCCTGACTTTC. Its translation is CASSYSTYREVAGANVLTF.

This clonotype was recorded many times. V and J are TRBV12-3 or TRBV12-4 and TRBJ1-4; D not resolved. The CDR3 contains 15 residues. Trimming shortened V by 5 bases and J by 0 bases, and 10 bases separated the two germline ends. DNA for the CDR3: TGTGCCAGCAGTCCGAGCAGGCCAACTAATGAAAAACTGTTTTTT. Amino acid sequence: CASSPSRPTNEKLFF.

This clonotype has a handful of counts. The chain links TRBV11-2 to TRBJ2-7, with 8 bases that match TRBD2. There are 17 residues in the CDR3. Germline CDR1 SGHAT, CDR2 FQNNGV. This CDR3 is CASGLGYRTSSMYEQYF. CDR3 DNA sequence: TGTGCTAGCGGCTTAGGGTACAGGACTAGCAGCATGTACGAGCAGTACTTC.

The J gene is TRBJ2-1, the V gene TRBV10-3, with 7 bases identical to TRBD1. This CDR3 is built from 15 residues. The V gene's germline CDR1 is ENHRY and CDR2 SYGVKD. The V and J ends lost 0 bases and 6 bases, in that order; junction bases with no gene match: 5. The DNA for the CDR3 is TGTGCCATCAGTGAGTCGCTGGACAGGCTCAATGAGCAGTTCTTC. Its translation is CAISESLDRLNEQFF.

Points on this clonotype: A much larger clone differs from this one at a single base, so this may be a read error. The CDR3 DNA is TGTGGCAGCAGTTTACCTCCGGGGACAGCCAACTATGGCTACACCTTC. Residues: CGSSLPPGTANYGYTF. The chain combines TRBV12-3 or TRBV12-4 with TRBJ1-2, with 7 nucleotides matching TRBD1. The CDR3 is made up of 16 amino acids.

The chain is built from TRBV29-1 and TRBJ1-2; 8 bases agree with TRBD1. The V segment lost 4 bases and the J segment 6 bases; nucleotides outside the gene matches: 10. The germline CDR1 and CDR2 sequences are SQVTM and ANQGSEA. This CDR3 contains 14 residues. The CDR3 spells CSVGSDRAWHGYTF. The DNA for the CDR3 is TGCAGCGTTGGTTCGGACAGGGCTTGGCATGGCTACACCTTC.

About this clonotype: One end of the junction is discordant with germline, which a read error may explain. CDR3 in amino acids: CASNLEPRPTYEQYF. The CDR3 DNA follows: TGTGCCAGCAACTTAGAGCCCAGACCCACCTACGAGCAATACTTC. This chain links TRBV11-3 with TRBJ2-7; D remains unclear. Germline V CDR1 and CDR2: SGHNT, YENEEA. The CDR3 is made up of 15 amino acids.

This clonotype showed up just once. This sequence may be a read error, since a much larger clone differs from it by one base. The V and J genes are TRBV7-9 and TRBJ2-1; TRBD2 aligns across 13 bases. The CDR3 contains 18 residues. The germline gives CDR1 SEHNR, CDR2 FQNEAQ (reference sequence). V shed 7 bases and J 6 bases; nucleotides not matched to a gene: 15. The CDR3 reads CASTNTMGLAGMFNEQFF. The DNA for the CDR3 is TGTGCCAGCACCAACACCATGGGACTAGCGGGAATGTTCAATGAGCAGTTCTTC.

The chain is built from TRBV6-2 or TRBV6-3 and TRBJ2-3; D uncertain. This CDR3 has 12 amino acids. Germline lookup yields CDR1 MNHEY and CDR2 SVGEGT. Trimming left V 5 bases short and J 0 bases short, with 3 bases between. CDR3 DNA sequence: TGTGCCAGCAGTCAGAGCACAGATACGCAGTATTTT. Protein: CASSQSTDTQYF.

The rearrangement links TRBV6-2 or TRBV6-3 to TRBJ2-5; D might be TRBD1 or TRBD2, each matching 5 bases. Germline CDR1 and CDR2: MNHEY and SVGEGT. Trimming pared 8 bases from V and 2 bases from J, leaving 15 bases between. The CDR3 runs to 14 residues. Here the CDR3 reads CASGSGTEQETQYF. CDR3 DNA sequence: TGTGCCAGCGGATCCGGGACGGAGCAAGAGACCCAGTACTTC.

The rearrangement uses TRBV12-3 or TRBV12-4 and TRBJ1-5; D gene unclear. V shed 6 bases and J shed 5 bases, with 11 bases lying between them. The CDR3 is made up of 13 amino acids. CDR3 DNA: TGTGCCAGCAGCTTTTTCAAGGATCAGCCCCAGCATTTT. Translated: CASSFFKDQPQHF.

In its sample, this clonotype was seen a few times. This could be a read error, since a much larger clone is one nucleotide away. The chain recombines TRBV6-2 or TRBV6-3 with TRBJ2-3; TRBD2 matches at 8 bases. Germline V gene data show CDR1 as MNHEY and CDR2 as SVGEGT. The CDR3 is made up of 14 amino acids. Losses at the gene ends were 9 bases for V and 3 bases for J; bases not matched to a gene: 8. The CDR3 DNA reads TGTGCCAGACTAACGGGAGGGCCGACAGATACGCAGTATTTT. Its translation is CARLTGGPTDTQYF.

This chain uses TRBV28 with TRBJ1-2, with 9 bases fitting TRBD1. CDR1 and CDR2 (germline): MDHEN, SYDVKM. V gave up 4 bases and J gave up 2 bases; unmatched junction bases: 8. The CDR3 sequence is 16 residues long. CDR3 amino acids: CASSSTGQGRNYGYTF. Here the CDR3 DNA reads TGTGCCAGCAGTTCCACAGGACAGGGGCGGAACTATGGCTACACCTTC.

The V and J genes are TRBV5-4 and TRBJ1-1, with D hard to call. The CDR3 is 15 residues long. V lost 6 bases and J lost 0, with 15 bases in between. The germline V gene has CDR1 SGHNT and CDR2 YYREEE (reference sequence). The chain's CDR3 is CASNLAEGVNTEAFF. The DNA for the CDR3 is TGTGCCAGCAACTTAGCGGAAGGAGTGAACACTGAAGCTTTCTTT.

This sequence joins TRBV7-9 and TRBJ2-3, with D perhaps TRBD2 (6 bases). CDR1 is SEHNR and CDR2 is FQNEAQ in the germline V gene (reference sequence). Trimming cost V 4 bases and J 9 bases, with 17 bases left between them. CDR3 size: 14 residues. CDR3: CASSSAQAGETQYF. CDR3 coding DNA: TGTGCCAGCAGCTCTGCACAAGCGGGCGAGACGCAGTATTTT.

This clonotype was counted many times. V is TRBV6-2 or TRBV6-3 and J is TRBJ2-7; TRBD1 aligns across 8 bases. J was trimmed by 0 bases and V by 0 bases; bases with no gene match: 10. Germline CDR1 reads MNHEY; CDR2 reads SVGEGT. CDR3 length: 18 amino acids. The CDR3: CASSYSISRTGLSYEQYF. CDR3 in DNA: TGTGCCAGCAGTTACTCGATATCGCGGACAGGGCTCTCCTACGAGCAGTACTTC.

Comment on this clonotype: Compared with germline, one end of the junction differs, possibly owing to a read error. The rearrangement joins TRBV12-3 or TRBV12-4 to TRBJ2-6, with a possible D match to TRBD1 (5 bases). There are 15 residues in the CDR3. The CDR3 reads CASSYRSSGANVLIF. Written as DNA, the CDR3 is TGTGCCAGCAGCTACAGGTCCTCTGGGGCCAACGTCCTGATTTTC.

This clonotype was counted between two and nine times. The rearrangement joins TRBV7-8 to TRBJ1-4; D may be TRBD1 (6 bases). Germline CDR1 and CDR2: SGHVS and FQNEAQ. Trimming removed 1 base from V and 8 bases from J, with 8 bases in between. The CDR3 has 13 residues. The CDR3 reads CASSLVGGEKLFF. The CDR3 DNA is TGTGCCAGCAGCTTAGTGGGGGGCGAAAAACTGTTTTTT.

The rearrangement joins TRBV4-1 to TRBJ2-3; D is unresolved. The germline V and J ends were trimmed by 0 bases and 5 bases, with 15 bases remaining between them. CDR1 MGHRA and CDR2 YSYEKL come from the germline V gene. CDR3 length: 16 amino acids. CDR3 in amino acids: CASSQDRGEALDTQYF. DNA for the CDR3: TGCGCCAGCAGCCAAGATCGAGGAGAGGCTCTAGATACGCAGTATTTT.

A remark on this clonotype: A much larger clonotype is one base distant, so this may be a read error. This CDR3 reads CASSWQHSEQFF. Written as DNA, the CDR3 is TGCGCCAGCAGCTGGCAGCACAGTGAGCAGTTCTTC. The V gene is TRBV4-1, the J gene TRBJ2-1; no firm D call. The germline gives CDR1 MGHRA, CDR2 YSYEKL. V gave up 5 bases and J gave up 9 bases, with 11 bases separating them. The CDR3 is 12 amino acids.